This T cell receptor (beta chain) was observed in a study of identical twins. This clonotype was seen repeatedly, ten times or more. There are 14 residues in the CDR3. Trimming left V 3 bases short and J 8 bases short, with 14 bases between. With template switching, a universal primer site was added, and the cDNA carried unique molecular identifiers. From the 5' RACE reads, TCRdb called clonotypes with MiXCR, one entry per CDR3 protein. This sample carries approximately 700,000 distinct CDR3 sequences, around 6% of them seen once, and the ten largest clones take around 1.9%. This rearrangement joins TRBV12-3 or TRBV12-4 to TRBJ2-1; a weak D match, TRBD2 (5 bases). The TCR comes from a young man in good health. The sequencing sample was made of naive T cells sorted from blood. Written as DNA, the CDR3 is TGTGCCAGCAGTTTCCGACTCGATAGCGATGAGCAGTTCTTC. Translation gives CASSFRLDSDEQFF.